Given below is one T cell receptor beta chain in context. Its antigen is undetermined. Germline V CDR1 and CDR2: SNHLY, FYNNEI. The V end lost 8 bases, the J end lost 11 bases, and 18 bases lay between the germline ends. The CDR3 extends over 12 amino acids. These data are taken from a study of beta chain features in type 1 diabetes. Study-wide results and caveats: Among patients with Type 1 diabetes, TCRB CDR3s were moderately but significantly shorter in every one of the four CD4+ subsets.

Every bit of the isolated RNA underwent reverse transcription, so sequencing read expressed TCRB transcripts. Assay: immunoSEQ multiplex PCR; the TCRdb copy retains only in-frame clones and omits some. The profile covers some 110,000 clones, with 16% appearing a single time and 2% to 3% taken by the ten largest. V and J are TRBV2 and TRBJ1-1; D might be TRBD1 (5 bases). Material: central memory CD4+ T cells from blood. The source is a man aged 25 to 40 with type 1 diabetes. The CDR3 spells CASGIDQGRAFF. CDR3 bases: TGTGCCAGCGGGATAGATCAGGGAAGGGCTTTCTTT.